This T cell receptor beta chain was found in a study of tumor-infiltrating lymphocytes in primary liver carcinoma. Looking at the study overall: Men as well as women, aged 30 to 69 years, made up the patients. The study's findings and limits: A significantly higher top-250-clone fraction was found in tumors than in blood (p = 0.039).

This CDR3 comprises 16 residues. CDR1 SEHNR and CDR2 FQNEAQ come from the germline V gene (reference sequence). A constant-region primer served to make TCR beta cDNA from roughly 540 ng total RNA. Modified slightly, ARM-PCR produced TCR beta libraries over three nested multiplex PCR rounds. Amplification in the first two PCR rounds was performed using TRBV1-TRBV30 forward primers and a C-beta reverse primer for around 10 cycles each. TCRdb re-called the multiplex PCR reads through MiXCR, storing one row per CDR3 protein. The sample contains 50,000 to 70,000 distinct CDR3 sequences, around 64% of which appear only once. Scientists recovered RNA and DNA together from approximately 20-30 mg of unsorted bulk tissue. As concerns this clonotype: As yet, its antigen is unknown. The germline gene is not matched at one end of the junction; a read error may be the cause.

This TCR was sampled from a man aged 40-50 years with primary liver carcinoma and hepatitis B virus infection. Sequencing input: liver tumor tissue from sampling region 2. Subset here: tumor region T2, inferior pole. This sequence joins TRBV7-9 and TRBJ2-6, with D possibly matching TRBD1 (6 bases). The CDR3 DNA sequence: TGTGCCAGCAGCCCACCGTACAGGGATGGGACCAACGTCCTGACTTTC. It is translated as CASSPPYRDGTNVLTF.